A selection of T cell receptor beta chains follows, all from one sample in a study of blood T cell repertoires in COVID-19. Sequenced by immunoSEQ multiplex PCR; TCRdb stores in-frame clones only, minus some. The table lists fewer than 130,000 clones, around 87% of them singletons. Sequenced sample: peripheral blood. The receptors were gathered from a woman older than 75 with acute or convalescent COVID-19. Both conserved end residues are part of each CDR3. Fields, in order: J gene, D gene, clone size, V gene, CDR3 DNA, CDR3 protein. The D gene is left open where the match is weak. Clone size is stated in some rows and not others, as once, few, many or a class when expanded.

J gene: TRBJ1-3
D gene: TRBD1
clone size: .
V gene: TRBV28
CDR3 DNA: TGTGCCAGCAGTTTACGCGGACAGGGAGGAAACACCATATATTTT
CDR3 protein: CASSLRGQGGNTIYF

J gene: TRBJ2-3
D gene: TRBD2
clone size: .
V gene: TRBV18
CDR3 DNA: TGTGCCAGCTCACCGCAAGCGGGGCACACAGATACGCAGTATTTT
CDR3 protein: CASSPQAGHTDTQYF

J gene: TRBJ1-1
D gene: TRBD1
clone size: .
V gene: TRBV20-1
CDR3 DNA: TGCAGTGCCTCAGGACAGGGACACGCTTTCTTT
CDR3 protein: CSASGQGHAFF

J gene: TRBJ2-6
D gene: .
clone size: .
V gene: TRBV18
CDR3 DNA: TGTGCCAGCTCACCACTCCAGGGAAGCCCCGGGGCCAACGTCCTGACTTTC
CDR3 protein: CASSPLQGSPGANVLTF

J gene: TRBJ1-1
D gene: .
clone size: .
V gene: TRBV2
CDR3 DNA: TGTGCCAGCAGGAAGTCGGGACACTTTAACTCTGAAGCTTTCTTT
CDR3 protein: CASRKSGHFNSEAFF

J gene: TRBJ2-5
D gene: .
clone size: few
V gene: TRBV5-4
CDR3 DNA: TGTGCCAGCAGCTCCTCCCCTAGCGTAGAGACCCAGTACTTC
CDR3 protein: CASSSSPSVETQYF

J gene: TRBJ2-7
D gene: .
clone size: once
V gene: TRBV2
CDR3 DNA: TGTGCCAGCAACACAGACTCCTACGAGCAGTACTTC
CDR3 protein: CASNTDSYEQYF

J gene: TRBJ2-5
D gene: TRBD1
clone size: .
V gene: TRBV5-5
CDR3 DNA: TGTGCCAGCAGCTTACAGGGGGCCCAAGAGACCCAGTACTTC
CDR3 protein: CASSLQGAQETQYF

J gene: TRBJ1-1
D gene: TRBD1
clone size: few
V gene: TRBV18
CDR3 DNA: TGTGCCAGCTCACCACCGATTAGTGACAGGGGAAAATCTGGCCCTTTCTTT
CDR3 protein: CASSPPISDRGKSGPFF

J gene: TRBJ2-7
D gene: .
clone size: .
V gene: TRBV9
CDR3 DNA: TGTGCCAGCAGCGTAGGGGACGGGGGGCTCACCTACGAGCAGTACTTC
CDR3 protein: CASSVGDGGLTYEQYF

J gene: TRBJ2-5
D gene: .
clone size: .
V gene: TRBV7-6
CDR3 DNA: TGTGCCAGCAGCTTGTACGGGGATGAGACCCAGTACTTC
CDR3 protein: CASSLYGDETQYF

J gene: TRBJ2-7
D gene: .
clone size: .
V gene: TRBV4-3
CDR3 DNA: TGCGCCAGCAGCCAAGATCCAGGGGATTCCTACGAGCAGTACTTC
CDR3 protein: CASSQDPGDSYEQYF

J gene: TRBJ2-7
D gene: .
clone size: few
V gene: TRBV4-1
CDR3 DNA: TGCGCCAGCAGCCCTATCGGGGGTAAGCAGTACTTC
CDR3 protein: CASSPIGGKQYF

J gene: TRBJ2-4
D gene: .
clone size: few
V gene: TRBV19
CDR3 DNA: TGTGCCAGTAGTATAAGGCTCTCAGGGGACATTCAGTACTTC
CDR3 protein: CASSIRLSGDIQYF

J gene: TRBJ2-5
D gene: .
clone size: .
V gene: TRBV5-8
CDR3 DNA: TGTGCCACCAACGTCCAGGGTCCGGAGACCCAGTACTTC
CDR3 protein: CATNVQGPETQYF

J gene: TRBJ2-5
D gene: TRBD1
clone size: .
V gene: TRBV7-8
CDR3 DNA: TGTGCCAGCACCCCGTTAACAGGGGGCAGGGAGACCCAGTACTTC
CDR3 protein: CASTPLTGGRETQYF

J gene: TRBJ1-2
D gene: .
clone size: .
V gene: TRBV4-2
CDR3 DNA: TGTGCCAGCAGCCAAGATTTTTCGAGCGGCTATGGCTACACCTTC
CDR3 protein: CASSQDFSSGYGYTF

J gene: TRBJ2-1
D gene: TRBD1
clone size: .
V gene: TRBV7-6
CDR3 DNA: TGTGCCAGCAGCTTTCAGGGGGCGGTTTACAATGAGCAGTTCTTC
CDR3 protein: CASSFQGAVYNEQFF